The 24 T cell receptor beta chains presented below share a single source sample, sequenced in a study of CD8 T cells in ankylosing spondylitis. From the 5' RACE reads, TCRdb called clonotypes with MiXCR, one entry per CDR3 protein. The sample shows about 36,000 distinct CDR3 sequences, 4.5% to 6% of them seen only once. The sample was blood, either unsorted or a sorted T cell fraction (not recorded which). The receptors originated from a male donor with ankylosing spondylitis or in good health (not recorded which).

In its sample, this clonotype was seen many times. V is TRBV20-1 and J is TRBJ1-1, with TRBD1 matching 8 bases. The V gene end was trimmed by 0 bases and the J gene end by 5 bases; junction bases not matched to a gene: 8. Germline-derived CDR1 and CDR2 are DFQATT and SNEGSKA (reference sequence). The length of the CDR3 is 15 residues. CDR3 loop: CSARDGSTGGTEAFF. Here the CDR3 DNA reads TGCAGTGCTAGAGATGGGAGTACAGGGGGAACTGAAGCTTTCTTT.

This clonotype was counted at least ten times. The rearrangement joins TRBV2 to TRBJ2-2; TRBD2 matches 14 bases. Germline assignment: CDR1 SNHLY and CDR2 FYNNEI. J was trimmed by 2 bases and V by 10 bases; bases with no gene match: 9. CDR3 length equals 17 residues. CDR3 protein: CAIRLAGGGTNTGELFF. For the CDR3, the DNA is TGTGCCATCCGACTAGCGGGAGGGGGGACAAACACCGGGGAGCTGTTTTTT.

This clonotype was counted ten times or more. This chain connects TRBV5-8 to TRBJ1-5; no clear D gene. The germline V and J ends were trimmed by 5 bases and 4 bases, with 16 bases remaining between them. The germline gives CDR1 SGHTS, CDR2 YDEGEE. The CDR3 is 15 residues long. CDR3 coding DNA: TGTGCCAGCAGGAGGTTCGGAGGACTAAATCAGCCCCAGCATTTT. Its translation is CASRRFGGLNQPQHF. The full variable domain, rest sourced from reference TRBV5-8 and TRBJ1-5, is EAGVTQSPTHLIKTRGQQATLRCSPISGHTSVYWYQQALGLGLQFLLWYDEGEERNRGNFPPRFSGRQFPNYSSELNVNALELEDSALYLCASRRFGGLNQPQHFGDGTRLSIL.

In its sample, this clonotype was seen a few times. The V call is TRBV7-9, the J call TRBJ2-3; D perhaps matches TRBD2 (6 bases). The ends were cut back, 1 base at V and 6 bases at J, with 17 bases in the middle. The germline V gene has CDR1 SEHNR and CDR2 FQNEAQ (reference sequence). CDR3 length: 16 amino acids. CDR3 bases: TGTGCCAGCAGCTTAGTGGCGACTAGTCTTTCCGATACGCAGTATTTT. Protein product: CASSLVATSLSDTQYF.

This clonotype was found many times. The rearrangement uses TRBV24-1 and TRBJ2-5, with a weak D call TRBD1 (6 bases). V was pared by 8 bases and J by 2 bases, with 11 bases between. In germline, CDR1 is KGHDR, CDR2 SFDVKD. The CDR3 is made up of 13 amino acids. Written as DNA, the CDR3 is TGTGCCACCAAAGGGACACAACAAGAGACCCAGTACTTC. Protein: CATKGTQQETQYF.

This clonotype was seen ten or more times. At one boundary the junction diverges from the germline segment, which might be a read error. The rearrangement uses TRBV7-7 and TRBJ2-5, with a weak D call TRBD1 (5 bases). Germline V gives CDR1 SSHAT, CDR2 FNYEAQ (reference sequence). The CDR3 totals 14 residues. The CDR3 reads CASSLGAAGETQYF. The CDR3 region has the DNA TGTGCTAGCAGCTTAGGGGCCGCAGGAGAGACCCAGTACTTC.

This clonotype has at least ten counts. The chain's CDR3 is CATEGANVLTF. The CDR3 DNA is TGTGCCACCGAGGGGGCCAACGTCCTGACTTTC. This chain connects TRBV24-1 to TRBJ2-6; D not certain. Germline CDR1 KGHDR, CDR2 SFDVKD. The CDR3 totals 11 residues. Trimming took off 9 bases at V and 4 bases at J, with 3 bases between the two ends.

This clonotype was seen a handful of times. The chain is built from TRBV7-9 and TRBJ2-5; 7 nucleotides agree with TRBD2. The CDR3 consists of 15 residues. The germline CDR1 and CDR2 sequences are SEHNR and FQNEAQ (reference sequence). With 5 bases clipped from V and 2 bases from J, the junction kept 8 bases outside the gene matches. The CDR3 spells CASSLIAGSQETQYF. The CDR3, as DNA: TGTGCCAGCAGCCTCATAGCGGGTTCACAAGAGACCCAGTACTTC.

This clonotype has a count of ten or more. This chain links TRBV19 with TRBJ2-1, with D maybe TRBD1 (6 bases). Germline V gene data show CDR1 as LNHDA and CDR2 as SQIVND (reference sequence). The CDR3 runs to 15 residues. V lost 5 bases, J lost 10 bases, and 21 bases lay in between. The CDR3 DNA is TGTGCCAGTAGTCCCACAGGGTCAGGCCTGGACGAGCAGTTCTTC. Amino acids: CASSPTGSGLDEQFF. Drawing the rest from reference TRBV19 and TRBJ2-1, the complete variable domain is DGGITQSPKYLFRKEGQNVTLSCEQNLNHDAMYWYRQDPGQGLRLIYYSQIVNDFQKGDIAEGYSVSREKKESFPLTVTSAQKNPTAFYLCASSPTGSGLDEQFFGPGTRLTVL.

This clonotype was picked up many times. The CDR3 sequence: CASSQGGQTQYF. The CDR3 DNA follows: TGTGCCAGCAGTCAGGGGGGTCAGACCCAGTACTTC. J is TRBJ2-5 and V is TRBV6-5; possible D gene TRBD1, 7 bases. The CDR3 totals 12 residues. V lost 5 bases and J lost 6, with 10 bases in between. Germline V gives CDR1 MNHEY, CDR2 SVGAGI.

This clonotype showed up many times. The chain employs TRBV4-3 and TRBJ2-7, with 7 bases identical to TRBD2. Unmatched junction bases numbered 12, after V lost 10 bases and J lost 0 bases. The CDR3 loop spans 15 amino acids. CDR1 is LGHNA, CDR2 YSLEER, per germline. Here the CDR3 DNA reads TGCGCCATCCGACGAGCGGGGCACCCCTCCTACGAGCAGTACTTC. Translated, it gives CAIRRAGHPSYEQYF.

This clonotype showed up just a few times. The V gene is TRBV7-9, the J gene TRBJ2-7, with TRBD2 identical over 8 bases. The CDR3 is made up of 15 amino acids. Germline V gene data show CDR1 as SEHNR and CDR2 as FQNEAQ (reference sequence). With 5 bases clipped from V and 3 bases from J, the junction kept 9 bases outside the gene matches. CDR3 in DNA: TGTGCCAGCAGCACGATAGCGGGACCGAACTACGAGCAGTACTTC. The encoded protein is CASSTIAGPNYEQYF.

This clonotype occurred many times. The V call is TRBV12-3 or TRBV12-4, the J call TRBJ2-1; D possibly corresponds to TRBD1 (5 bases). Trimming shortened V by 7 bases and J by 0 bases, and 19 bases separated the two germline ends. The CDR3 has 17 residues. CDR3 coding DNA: TGTGCCAGCATGGTGTACACAGGACCTTTCTCCTACAATGAGCAGTTCTTC. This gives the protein CASMVYTGPFSYNEQFF.

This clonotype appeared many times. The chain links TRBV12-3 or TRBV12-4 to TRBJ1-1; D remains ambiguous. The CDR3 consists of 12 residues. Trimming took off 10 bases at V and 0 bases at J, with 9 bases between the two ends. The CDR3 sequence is CATILVNTEAFF. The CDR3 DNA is TGTGCCACCATTTTGGTGAACACTGAAGCTTTCTTT.

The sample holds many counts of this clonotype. The CDR3: CASRGAEAFF. The CDR3, as DNA: TGTGCCAGCAGGGGCGCTGAAGCTTTCTTT. The chain uses TRBV5-8 and TRBJ1-1; D gene ambiguous. The V end was cut by 5 bases, the J end by 6 bases, with 5 bases between. The CDR3 has 10 amino acids. Germline V lookup: CDR1 SGHTS, CDR2 YDEGEE.

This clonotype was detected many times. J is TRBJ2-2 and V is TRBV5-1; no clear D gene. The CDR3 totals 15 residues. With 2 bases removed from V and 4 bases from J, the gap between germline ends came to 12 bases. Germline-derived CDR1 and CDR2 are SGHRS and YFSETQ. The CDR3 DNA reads TGCGCCAGCAGCTTCTCGCAGAAATTCACCGGGGAGCTGTTTTTT. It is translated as CASSFSQKFTGELFF.

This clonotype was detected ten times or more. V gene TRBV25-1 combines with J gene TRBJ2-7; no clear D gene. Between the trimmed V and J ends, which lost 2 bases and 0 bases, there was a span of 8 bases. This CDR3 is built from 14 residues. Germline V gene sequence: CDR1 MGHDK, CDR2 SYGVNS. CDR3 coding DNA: TGTGCCAGCAGTGAAATGGGCAGCTCCTACGAGCAGTACTTC. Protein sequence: CASSEMGSSYEQYF.

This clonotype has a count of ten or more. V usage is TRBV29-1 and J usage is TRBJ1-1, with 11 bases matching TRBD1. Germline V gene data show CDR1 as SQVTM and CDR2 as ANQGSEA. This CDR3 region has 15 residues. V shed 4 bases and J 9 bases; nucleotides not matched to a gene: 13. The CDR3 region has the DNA TGCAGCGTTGCGGCTTCGGGACAGGGGGGAGGAAAAGCTTTCTTT. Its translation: CSVAASGQGGGKAFF.

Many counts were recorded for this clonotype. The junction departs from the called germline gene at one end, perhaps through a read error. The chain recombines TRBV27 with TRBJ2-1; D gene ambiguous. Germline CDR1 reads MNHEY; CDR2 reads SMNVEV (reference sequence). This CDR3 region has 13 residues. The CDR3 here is CASSLGSFNEQFF. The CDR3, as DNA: TGTGCCAGCAGTTTGGGATCCTTCAATGAGCAGTTCTTC.

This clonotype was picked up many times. The CDR3 bases are TGCAGTGCTACTCCCCCCTTAGGACTAGCGGGGAGCTCCTACAATGAGCAGTTCTTC. It yields the protein CSATPPLGLAGSSYNEQFF. V usage is TRBV20-1 and J usage is TRBJ2-1, with TRBD2 matching 12 bases. After removal of 4 bases from V and 0 bases from J, the junction contained 13 bases not matched to a gene. Per germline, CDR1 DFQATT and CDR2 SNEGSKA (reference sequence). This CDR3 contains 19 residues.

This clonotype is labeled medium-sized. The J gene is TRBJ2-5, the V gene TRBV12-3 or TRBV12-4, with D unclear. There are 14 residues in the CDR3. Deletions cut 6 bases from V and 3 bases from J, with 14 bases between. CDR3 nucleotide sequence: TGTGCCAGCAGAATGAGACCTTTGGAAGAGACCCAGTACTTC. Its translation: CASRMRPLEETQYF.

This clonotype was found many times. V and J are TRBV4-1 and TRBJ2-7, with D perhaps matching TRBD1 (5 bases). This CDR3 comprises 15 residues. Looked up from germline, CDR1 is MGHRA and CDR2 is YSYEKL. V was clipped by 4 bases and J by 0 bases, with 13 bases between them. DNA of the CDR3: TGCGCCAGCAGCCCAAGGCCGGACAACTCCTACGAGCAGTACTTC. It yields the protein CASSPRPDNSYEQYF.

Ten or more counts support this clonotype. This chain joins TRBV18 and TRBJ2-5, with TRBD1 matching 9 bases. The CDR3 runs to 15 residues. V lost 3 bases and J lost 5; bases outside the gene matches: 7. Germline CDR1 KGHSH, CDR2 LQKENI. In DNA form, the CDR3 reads TGTGCCAGCTCACCTATACAGGGGGCTCGGGAGACCCAGTACTTC. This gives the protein CASSPIQGARETQYF.

CDR3 region: CASSATGEDTEAFF. The CDR3 DNA sequence: TGTGCCAGCAGCGCGACAGGGGAGGACACTGAAGCTTTCTTT. The chain combines TRBV2 with TRBJ1-1; 8 bases align to TRBD1. The J segment lost 3 bases and the V segment lost 6 bases, leaving 6 bases of the junction unmatched. The CDR3 is 14 amino acids. Germline V gene lookup returns CDR1 SNHLY and CDR2 FYNNEI. Full variable domain (remainder filled in from reference TRBV2 and TRBJ1-1): EPEVTQTPSHQVTQMGQEVILRCVPISNHLYFYWYRQILGQKVEFLVSFYNNEISEKSEIFDDQFSVERPDGSNFTLKIRSTKLEDSAMYFCASSATGEDTEAFFGQGTRLTVV.